These 13 T cell receptor beta chains were sequenced from one sample in a study of post-analysis software for immune sequencing data. Unique molecular identifiers were present in the TCR beta cDNA libraries. TCRdb re-analysed the PCR reads in MiXCR, keeping a single row per CDR3 protein. The table lists about 620,000 distinct CDR3 sequences, 44% of them singletons. These receptors have no identified antigens. Study conclusions and caveats: Included in a set of a handful of TRBV segments more frequent in patients than controls were TRBV5-6, TRBV5-1 and TRBV20-1.

The material sequenced was blood. These receptors were collected from a girl aged 10 to 17 with multiple sclerosis.

The chain employs TRBV3-1 and TRBJ1-2, with D possibly TRBD1 on 6 matching bases. V was pared by 8 bases and J by 8 bases, with 18 bases between. CDR3 size: 13 residues. The germline V gene has CDR1 LGHDT and CDR2 YNNKEL (reference sequence). The CDR3 region is CASVPGGGGGYTF. The CDR3 nucleotides read TGTGCCAGCGTCCCCGGAGGGGGAGGAGGCTACACCTTC.

In DNA, the CDR3 is TGTGCCAGCAGCCAGACAGGGACGGAGAACACCGGGGAGCTGTTTTTT. Protein sequence: CASSQTGTENTGELFF. This sequence joins TRBV3-1 and TRBJ2-2; TRBD1 aligns across 7 bases. V gave up 3 bases and J gave up 1 base; unmatched junction bases: 5. The CDR3 is 16 amino acids. CDR1 is LGHDT, CDR2 YNNKEL, per germline (reference sequence).

This clonotype appeared a few times. The rearrangement uses TRBV5-1 and TRBJ2-3, with 10 bases aligning to TRBD2. The germline V gene has CDR1 SGHRS and CDR2 YFSETQ. J gave up 3 bases and V 4 bases, and 11 bases lay outside the gene matches. This CDR3 contains 17 residues. The CDR3, as DNA: TGCGCCAGCAGCCCACCGACCTCTAGCGGGAGAACAGATACGCAGTATTTT. Residues: CASSPPTSSGRTDTQYF.

The chain recombines TRBV29-1 with TRBJ2-7; the D gene is possibly TRBD1 (6 bases). The CDR3 has 12 amino acids. CDR1 SQVTM and CDR2 ANQGSEA come from the germline V gene. V shed 7 bases and J shed 1 base, with 11 bases lying between them. CDR3 coding DNA: TGCAGCGCTTTGGACAGTTCCTACGAGCAGTACTTC. Translating it yields CSALDSSYEQYF.

This clonotype showed up just a few times. The chain employs TRBV5-1 and TRBJ2-1, with 7 bases fitting TRBD2. The J segment lost 6 bases and the V segment lost 0 bases, leaving 3 bases of the junction unmatched. Germline assignment: CDR1 SGHRS and CDR2 YFSETQ. The CDR3 has 14 residues. CDR3 region: CASSLGRTSNEQFF. CDR3 DNA sequence: TGCGCCAGCAGCTTGGGGCGGACTAGCAATGAGCAGTTCTTC. Variable domain in full (rest from reference TRBV5-1 and TRBJ2-1): KAGVTQTPRYLIKTRGQQVTLSCSPISGHRSVSWYQQTPGQGLQFLFEYFSETQRNKGNFPGRFSGRQFSNSRSEMNVSTLELGDSALYLCASSLGRTSNEQFFGPGTRLTVL.

This chain links TRBV6-5 with TRBJ2-3, with a possible D match to TRBD1 (5 bases). Germline CDR1 MNHEY, CDR2 SVGAGI. This CDR3 is 18 amino acids long. The V and J ends lost 2 bases and 0 bases respectively, with 18 bases between them. As DNA, the CDR3 is TGTGCCAGCAGTTACGTAAACTTCCAGGGAAGGAGCACAGATACGCAGTATTTT. It specifies CASSYVNFQGRSTDTQYF.

The chain combines TRBV5-1 with TRBJ2-5; D perhaps matches TRBD2 (6 bases). The CDR3 covers 15 residues. Germline CDR1 reads SGHRS; CDR2 reads YFSETQ. Trimming took 6 bases from V and 7 from J, leaving 22 bases between them. CDR3 bases: TGCGCCAGCACCGAGAGGGCGGGGAAGATGGTGACCCAGTACTTC. Its protein is CASTERAGKMVTQYF.

J is TRBJ2-7 and V is TRBV10-3; D uncertain. Trimming pared 6 bases from V and 3 bases from J, leaving 9 bases between. The CDR3 is 12 residues long. Germline CDR1 is ENHRY and CDR2 is SYGVKD. The CDR3, as DNA: TGTGCCATCAGCACTCTAAACTACGAGCAGTACTTC. It yields the protein CAISTLNYEQYF.

About this clonotype itself: A read error may account for a junction end that differs from germline. This chain uses TRBV27 with TRBJ1-1; D is perhaps TRBD1 (6 bases). The CDR3 loop spans 14 amino acids. Germline CDR1 and CDR2: MNHEY and SMNVEV (reference sequence). This CDR3 is CASTLSKGGTEAFF. The DNA for the CDR3 is TGTGCCAGCACTTTATCCAAGGGGGGCACTGAAGCTTTCTTT.

This clonotype was recorded only once. The junction does not match germline at one end; this may be a read error. The chain combines TRBV2 with TRBJ2-5; D gene ambiguous. The germline V gene encodes CDR1 SNHLY and CDR2 FYNNEI. The CDR3 sequence is 13 residues long. The CDR3: CVSNRHRQETQYF. CDR3 bases: TGTGTCAGCAATAGACATCGCCAAGAGACCCAGTACTTC.

Only one count was recorded for this clonotype. The chain uses TRBV12-3 or TRBV12-4 and TRBJ2-1, with 8 bases matching TRBD2. The length of the CDR3 is 15 residues. J lost 1 base, V lost 6 bases, and 5 bases had no gene match. CDR3 DNA: TGTGCCAGCAGGCCTACTAGCGGATCCTACAATGAGCAGTTCTTC. Translation gives CASRPTSGSYNEQFF.

The rearrangement joins TRBV6-5 to TRBJ2-1, with D perhaps matching TRBD2 (6 bases). Trimming removed 5 bases from V and 2 bases from J, with 13 bases in between. The CDR3 sequence is 15 residues long. Germline V gives CDR1 MNHEY, CDR2 SVGAGI. The CDR3 sequence is CASSPGTPTYNEQFF. The CDR3 DNA reads TGTGCCAGCAGTCCTGGGACTCCAACCTACAATGAGCAGTTCTTC.

This clonotype was detected only a few times. The J gene is TRBJ2-7, the V gene TRBV9, with 11 nucleotides matching TRBD1. The CDR3 has 14 residues. The germline V gene encodes CDR1 SGDLS and CDR2 YYNGEE. J was trimmed by 6 bases and V by 3 bases; bases with no gene match: 5. The CDR3 sequence is CASSAPGQGGEQYF. The CDR3, as DNA: TGTGCCAGCAGCGCGCCGGGACAGGGGGGCGAGCAGTACTTC.